The entry below gives a single TCR beta chain sequence along with its context. Its antigen remains undetermined. Base-call qualities are not available, and no considerably larger clone is one nucleotide away. These data belong to a study of T cell responses to AZD1222 COVID-19 vaccine (dated by TCRdb to 2020 to 2023). Some background on the complete study: AZD1222 recipients given second doses at about 4 weeks or at about 12 weeks were pooled, since spike-specific TCR depth and breadth were not found to differ between the two schedules. TCR sequencing was performed for 230 to 250 trial participants, of whom around 200 were given two doses of AZD1222 and around 26 were given two doses of MenACWY control vaccine. Trial participants were enrolled by age into subgroups of 18-55, 56-69 and 70-plus years, and roughly 150, 30 and 60 TCR-sequenced participants, respectively, were included in these subgroups. Points the paper makes about the study in general: Because no samples from the day 14 peak response were available, repertoires could be characterized only after the peak T cell response. In the small 56-69-year group, the increase in depth fell short of significance, most likely because of low power. Reportedly, close to half of the unique spike-specific TCRs recognized epitopes lying outside the regions that are mutated in the B.1.351 and B.1.1.7 variants. The whole spike protein was spanned by vaccine-associated CD4 TCRs, and dominant responses were seen in regions 160-218 and 743-854. After two AZD1222 doses, spike-specific TCR breadth and depth were significantly higher than at day 0 and than in MenACWY recipients. Most participants were white British and females outnumbered males, and the authors suggested that clonal diversity may have been underestimated. Conclusions about previously exposed vaccinees are limited because only six or seven AZD1222 recipients were SARS-CoV-2 seropositive at baseline.

CDR1 and CDR2, looked up from the germline V gene, are SGDLS and YYNGEE. CDR3 length: 16 amino acids, cysteine to phenylalanine. The kept DNA is CDR3 alone, 48 bases in frame from the first base. V loses 0 bases, J loses 4 bases, and the germline ends lie 16 bases apart. The sample's time point label, in plain terms: baseline before first vaccination. Vaccinee samples were obtained from the UK trials COV001 and COV002, which included a single-blind randomized controlled phase 2/3 trial of AZD1222 (ChAdOx1 nCoV-19) in healthy adults. Trial participant PBMC samples were collected at day 0 and day 28 after the second dose for TCRbeta chain sequencing. The CDR3 regions of human TCRbeta chains were subjected to immunosequencing. The study's own analysis went as follows. Repertoire TCRs were matched against a reference library of SARS-CoV-2-specific TCRs generated with the MIRA antigen-specificity platform. Breadth was defined as the fraction of unique TCRs that were SARS-CoV-2-associated. Depth was defined as the fraction of total T cells that were SARS-CoV-2-associated. Using the MIRA data, each spike-specific TCR was assigned both to the spike region to which the TCR was reactive and to a CD4 or CD8 class. Log10-transformed breadth and depth values were compared by one-way ANOVA with Sidak's multiple comparisons tests. Imported from immuneACCESS, the table was reduced by TCRdb to in-frame sequences with V and J called. These copies leave out some clones; in studies compared against another copy, an unresolved V gene accounts for under half, and the cause of the remainder is not known. V, J and clone size are those of that table, while D and trimming were read from the DNA. The sample contains roughly 70,000 clones, 85% of them found a single time. Roughly 21% of the sample is taken by the ten largest.

The sequences come from peripheral blood, collected on day 0 of AZD1222 vaccination. The source of this sequence is an adult in good health. The chain joins TRBV9 to TRBJ1-1; a tentative D match to TRBD1 spans 6 bases. In nucleotides, the sequence is TGTGCCAGCAGCGTAGCCCCGATGGGGGCCGCCACTGAAGCTTTCTTT. Translated, it reads CASSVAPMGAATEAFF. With the rest looked up from the reference TRBV9 and TRBJ1-1 genes rather than sequenced, the full variable domain is DSGVTQTPKHLITATGQRVTLRCSPRSGDLSVYWYQQSLDQGLQFLIQYYNGEERAKGNILERFSAQQFPDLHSELNLSSLELGDSALYFCASSVAPMGAATEAFFGQGTRLTVV.